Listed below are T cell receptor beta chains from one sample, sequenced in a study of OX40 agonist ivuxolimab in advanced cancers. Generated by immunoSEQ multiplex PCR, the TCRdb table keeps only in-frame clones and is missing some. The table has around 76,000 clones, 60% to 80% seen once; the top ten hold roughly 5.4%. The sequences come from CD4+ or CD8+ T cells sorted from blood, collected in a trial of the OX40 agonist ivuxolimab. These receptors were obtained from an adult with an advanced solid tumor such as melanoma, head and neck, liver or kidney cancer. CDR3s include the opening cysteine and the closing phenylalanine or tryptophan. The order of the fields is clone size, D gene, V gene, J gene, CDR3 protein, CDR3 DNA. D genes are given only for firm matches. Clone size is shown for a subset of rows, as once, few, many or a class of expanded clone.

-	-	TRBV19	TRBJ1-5	CASSILAGLGSNQPQHF	TGTGCCAGTAGTATTCTGGCAGGGCTGGGCAGCAATCAGCCCCAGCATTTT
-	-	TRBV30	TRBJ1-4	CAWSRGVEKLFF	TGTGCCTGGAGCCGCGGTGTGGAAAAACTGTTTTTT
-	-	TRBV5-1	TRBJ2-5	CASSFLSGFEETQYF	TGCGCCAGCAGCTTTCTTTCCGGGTTCGAAGAGACCCAGTACTTC
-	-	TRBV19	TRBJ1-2	CASSIANYGYTF	TGTGCCAGTAGTATAGCTAACTATGGCTACACCTTC
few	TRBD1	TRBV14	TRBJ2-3	CASSQSTGTDNTDTQYF	TGTGCCAGCAGCCAAAGTACCGGGACAGACAACACAGATACGCAGTATTTT
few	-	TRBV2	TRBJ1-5	CASSGGGNQPQHF	TGTGCCAGCAGTGGAGGAGGCAATCAGCCCCAGCATTTT
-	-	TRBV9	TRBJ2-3	CASSPGNPFDTQYF	TGTGCCAGCAGCCCAGGGAATCCCTTCGATACGCAGTATTTT
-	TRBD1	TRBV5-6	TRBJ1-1	CASSLLNRDRMNTEAFF	TGTGCCAGCAGCTTGTTAAATCGGGACAGAATGAACACTGAAGCTTTCTTT
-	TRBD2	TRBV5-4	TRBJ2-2	CASSGPGGKLNTGELFF	TGTGCCAGCAGCGGTCCGGGGGGGAAGTTGAACACCGGGGAGCTGTTTTTT
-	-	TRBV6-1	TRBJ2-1	CASRGSSYNEQFF	TGTGCCAGCAGAGGAAGCTCCTACAATGAGCAGTTCTTC
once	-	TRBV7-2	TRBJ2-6	CASSIGGLGANVLTF	TGTGCCAGCAGCATCGGGGGCCTTGGGGCCAACGTCCTGACTTTC
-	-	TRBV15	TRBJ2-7	CATSISSGGLTEQYF	TGTGCCACCAGCATATCCAGCGGAGGGCTTACCGAGCAGTACTTC
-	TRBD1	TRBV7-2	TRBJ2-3	CASSPGQGSTDTQYF	TGTGCCAGCAGCCCGGGACAGGGGTCCACAGATACGCAGTATTTT
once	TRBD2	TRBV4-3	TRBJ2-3	CASSQSLGGGLTDTQYF	TGCGCCAGCAGCCAGTCCCTCGGGGGGGGTCTCACAGATACGCAGTATTTT
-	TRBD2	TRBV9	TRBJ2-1	CASSVGPRTSGGVNEQFF	TGTGCCAGCAGCGTAGGTCCACGGACTAGCGGGGGGGTCAATGAGCAGTTCTTC
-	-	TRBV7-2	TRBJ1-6	CASSYKGYNSPLHF	TGTGCCAGCAGCTACAAAGGTTATAATTCACCCCTCCACTTT
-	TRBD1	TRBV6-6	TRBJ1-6	CASSRTGRDSPLHF	TGTGCCAGCAGTAGGACAGGGAGGGACTCACCCCTCCACTTT
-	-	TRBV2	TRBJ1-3	CASSREGDGRHTIYF	TGTGCCAGCAGCCGAGAGGGGGACGGGCGGCACACCATATATTTT
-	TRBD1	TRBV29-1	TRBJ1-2	CSVGSPQGATGDGYTF	TGCAGCGTTGGTTCCCCACAGGGGGCGACTGGGGATGGCTACACCTTC
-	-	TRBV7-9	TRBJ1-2	CASNLRVAGDYGYTF	TGTGCCAGCAACCTTAGAGTCGCTGGGGACTATGGCTACACCTTC
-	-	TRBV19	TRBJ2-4	CASSITGANIQYF	TGTGCCAGTAGTATTACCGGGGCTAACATTCAGTACTTC
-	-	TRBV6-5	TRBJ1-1	CASSPTAWAEAFF	TGTGCCAGCAGTCCGACTGCTTGGGCTGAAGCTTTCTTT
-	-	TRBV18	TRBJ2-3	CASSPPTQMGQTQYF	TGTGCCAGCTCACCACCGACCCAAATGGGGCAGACGCAGTATTTT
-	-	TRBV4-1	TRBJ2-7	CASSPVGGSYEQYF	TGCGCCAGCAGCCCAGTAGGGGGCTCCTACGAGCAGTACTTC
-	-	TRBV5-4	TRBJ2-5	CASSFGQGIETQYF	TGTGCCAGCAGCTTCGGGCAGGGCATCGAGACCCAGTACTTC
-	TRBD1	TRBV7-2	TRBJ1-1	CASSSDRTTEAFF	TGTGCCAGCAGCTCGGACAGGACCACTGAAGCTTTCTTT
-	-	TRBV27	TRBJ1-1	CASSLSSGGVTEAFF	TGTGCCAGCAGTTTATCGAGTGGGGGGGTCACTGAAGCTTTCTTT
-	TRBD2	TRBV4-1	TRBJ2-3	CASSQVGGGARGDTQYF	TGCGCCAGCAGCCAAGTTGGCGGGGGGGCTAGAGGAGATACGCAGTATTTT
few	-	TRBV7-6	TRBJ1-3	CASSLAFSGNTIYF	TGTGCCAGCAGCTTAGCATTCTCTGGAAACACCATATATTTT
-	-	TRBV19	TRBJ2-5	CASSIRAQWRETQYF	TGTGCCAGTAGTATAAGGGCCCAGTGGAGAGAGACCCAGTACTTC
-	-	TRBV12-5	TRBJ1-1	CASGLVGLTEAFF	TGTGCTAGTGGTTTAGTAGGGTTGACTGAAGCTTTCTTT
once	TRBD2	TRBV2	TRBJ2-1	CASRVGLAGPNEQFF	TGTGCCAGCAGAGTAGGACTAGCGGGACCCAATGAGCAGTTCTTC
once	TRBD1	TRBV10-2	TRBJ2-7	CASSGPHSGQAYEQYF	TGCGCCAGCAGTGGACCTCACTCGGGACAGGCCTACGAGCAGTACTTC
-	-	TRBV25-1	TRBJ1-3	CASSVGPREGNTIYF	TGTGCCAGCAGTGTAGGACCGCGGGAGGGAAACACCATATATTTT
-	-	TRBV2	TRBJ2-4	CASSAMGQRVAKNIQYF	TGTGCCAGCAGTGCCATGGGGCAGCGGGTAGCCAAAAACATTCAGTACTTC
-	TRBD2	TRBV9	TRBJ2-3	CASSVALAGGEDTQYF	TGTGCCAGCAGCGTAGCCCTGGCGGGGGGGGAGGATACGCAGTATTTT
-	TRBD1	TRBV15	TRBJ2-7	CATSRGRDRGKRQYF	TGTGCCACCAGCAGAGGGCGGGACAGGGGAAAGAGGCAGTACTTC
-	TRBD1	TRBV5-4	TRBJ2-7	CASSLSQGTYEQYF	TGTGCCAGCAGCTTATCACAGGGGACCTACGAGCAGTACTTC
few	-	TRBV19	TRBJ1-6	CASSINGNSPLHF	TGTGCCAGTAGTATTAACGGGAATTCACCCCTCCACTTT
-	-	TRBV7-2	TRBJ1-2	CASSRETVHGYTF	TGTGCCAGCAGCCGCGAGACAGTCCATGGCTACACCTTC
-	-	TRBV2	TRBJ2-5	CASSPMPGTKVGETQYF	TGTGCCAGCAGCCCCATGCCCGGGACGAAGGTTGGAGAGACCCAGTACTTC
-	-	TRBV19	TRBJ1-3	CASSMWQPSGNTIYF	TGTGCCAGTAGTATGTGGCAGCCGTCTGGAAACACCATATATTTT
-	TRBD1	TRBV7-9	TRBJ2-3	CASSVSGQGDTQYF	TGTGCCAGCAGCGTGTCGGGACAGGGAGATACGCAGTATTTT
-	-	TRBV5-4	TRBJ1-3	CASSLGGPTILGNTIYF	TGTGCCAGCAGCTTGGGGGGACCCACCATCCTAGGAAACACCATATATTTT
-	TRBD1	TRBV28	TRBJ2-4	CASTSGGMGNIQYF	TGTGCCAGCACCTCAGGGGGTATGGGAAACATTCAGTACTTC
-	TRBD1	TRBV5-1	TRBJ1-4	CASSATTGTGFVLEEKLFF	TGCGCCAGCAGCGCAACAACCGGGACAGGGTTCGTTCTTGAGGAAAAACTGTTTTTT
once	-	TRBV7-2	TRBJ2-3	CASSFEQAADTQYF	TGTGCCAGCAGCTTTGAACAGGCGGCAGATACGCAGTATTTT
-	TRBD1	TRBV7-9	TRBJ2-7	CASSLGQGDYEQYF	TGTGCCAGCAGCTTAGGGCAGGGGGACTACGAGCAGTACTTC
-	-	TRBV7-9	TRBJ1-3	CASSPRGGNTIYF	TGTGCCAGCAGTCCCAGGGGAGGAAACACCATATATTTT
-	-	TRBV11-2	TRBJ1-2	CASSLVGAGGYTF	TGTGCCAGCAGCTTAGTAGGGGCTGGGGGCTACACCTTC
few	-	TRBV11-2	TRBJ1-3	CASSRLRATGNTIYF	TGTGCCAGCAGCCGATTACGGGCGACGGGAAACACCATATATTTT
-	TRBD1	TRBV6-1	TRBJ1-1	CASSERQGGTEAFF	TGTGCCAGCAGTGAAAGACAGGGAGGGACTGAAGCTTTCTTT
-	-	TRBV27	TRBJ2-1	CASSPDPRRWASEGEQFF	TGTGCCAGCAGTCCCGATCCCAGGCGGTGGGCTAGCGAAGGTGAGCAGTTCTTC
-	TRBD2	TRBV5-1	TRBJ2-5	CASSSGLAGGYQETQYF	TGCGCCAGCAGCTCGGGACTAGCGGGGGGGTACCAAGAGACCCAGTACTTC
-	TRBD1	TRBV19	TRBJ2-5	CASRPEAGGIILDQETQYF	TGTGCCAGTAGACCCGAGGCAGGGGGAATCATTTTGGACCAGGAGACCCAGTACTTC
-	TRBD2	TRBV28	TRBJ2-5	CASSLKMIAGTQETQYF	TGTGCCAGCAGTTTAAAGATGATAGCGGGCACTCAAGAGACCCAGTACTTC
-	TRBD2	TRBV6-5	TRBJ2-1	CASSYRGGARNEQFF	TGTGCCAGCAGTTATCGCGGGGGGGCCAGGAATGAGCAGTTCTTC
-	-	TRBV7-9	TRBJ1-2	CASSPLEGYGYTF	TGTGCCAGCAGCCCCCTGGAAGGCTATGGCTACACCTTC
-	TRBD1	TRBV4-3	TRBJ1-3	CASSPQGAVRNTIYF	TGCGCCAGCAGCCCACAGGGGGCTGTGAGAAACACCATATATTTT